This TCR beta chain was sequenced in a study of T cell repertoires in cytomegalovirus infection (dated by TCRdb to between 2018 and 2020). A note on the overall study: Alongside well-studied HLA-B-restricted epitopes, the peptide stimulations were aimed at recently identified HLA-C-restricted CMV epitopes, whose presentation resists viral immunomodulation. Donor HLA type was relevant to the analysis, because carriage of CMV infection together with the matching HLA type was indicated by public TCR beta signatures. Results and caveats for the whole study, not just this receptor: The ex vivo response was dominated by HLA-C-restricted CMV-specific TCR beta clonotypes, which also provided the single most frequent clonotype in two of eight donors. In both this cohort and an independent roughly 330-donor cohort, the cumulative frequency of public TCR beta family members distinguished carriers of CMV infection plus the relevant HLA type.

The CDR3 numbers 14 residues from cysteine through phenylalanine. Here the CDR3 DNA is all that survives: 42 bases in frame from base 1. Cut back by 3 bases and 0 bases, the V and J ends lie 10 bases apart. Based on the germline V gene (reference sequence), the CDR1 and CDR2 sequences are DFQATT and SNEGSKA. This clonotype has just a few counts. Its binding antigen is unknown. No qualities accompany the bases; no much larger clone lies one base away. This sample was sequenced with an Illumina HiSeq 1500. In TCRdb, the public reads were trimmed at Q25 with fastp and aligned with MiXCR, with productive beta chains retained. Every distinct CDR3 protein forms one entry, paired with its most common genes and DNA. The sample table shows 900,000 to 950,000 distinct CDR3 sequences, and approximately 33% are seen once. The ten largest account for roughly 13% of the sample. The treatment or condition label, read with the paper, signifies: in vitro stimulation with specific CMV peptide epitopes to enrich CMV-specific T cells.

The chain was built from TRBV20-1 and TRBJ2-3; the D gene is unclear. The TCR was taken from a human donor in good health (CMV status not recorded). Some clones in this sample may be carry-over from other donors' samples. The sample consisted of cultured CD8+ T cells from PBMCs, taken from culture after CMV antigen stimulation. The DNA reads TGCAGTGCTAGTCGCGAGATTAGCACAGATACGCAGTATTTT. This codes for CSASREISTDTQYF.